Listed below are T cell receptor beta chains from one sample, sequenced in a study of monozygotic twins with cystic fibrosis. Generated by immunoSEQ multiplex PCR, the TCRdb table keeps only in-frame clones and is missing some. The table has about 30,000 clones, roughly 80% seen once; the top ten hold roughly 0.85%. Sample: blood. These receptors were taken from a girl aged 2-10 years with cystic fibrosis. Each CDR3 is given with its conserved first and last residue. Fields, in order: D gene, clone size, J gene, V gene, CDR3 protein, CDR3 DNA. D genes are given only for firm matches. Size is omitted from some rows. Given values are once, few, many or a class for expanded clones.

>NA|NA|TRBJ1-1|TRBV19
CASSTLKATGTTEAFF
TGTGCCAGTAGTACCTTGAAAGCGACAGGCACTACTGAAGCTTTCTTT
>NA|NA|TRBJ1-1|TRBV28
CASSPPGRFEAFF
TGTGCCAGCAGTCCCCCGGGGCGATTCGAAGCTTTCTTT
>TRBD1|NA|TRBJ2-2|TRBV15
CATSRVVGQTITGELFF
TGTGCCACCAGCAGAGTTGTGGGACAGACTATCACCGGGGAGCTGTTTTTT
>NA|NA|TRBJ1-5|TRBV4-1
CASSQSGLPYSNQPQHF
TGCGCCAGCAGCCAATCGGGACTACCTTATAGCAATCAGCCCCAGCATTTT
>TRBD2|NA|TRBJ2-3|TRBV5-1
CASEEGLAGGRSDTQYF
TGCGCCAGCGAAGAGGGACTAGCGGGAGGACGGTCAGATACGCAGTATTTT
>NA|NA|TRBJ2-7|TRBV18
CASSPPSPLREQYF
TGTGCCAGCTCACCACCGAGCCCACTCCGCGAGCAGTACTTC
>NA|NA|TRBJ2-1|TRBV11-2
CASSPAKMVPYNEQFF
TGTGCCAGCAGCCCAGCCAAAATGGTCCCCTACAATGAGCAGTTCTTC
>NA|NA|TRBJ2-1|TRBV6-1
CASSEWGYNEQFF
TGTGCCAGCAGTGAATGGGGGTACAATGAGCAGTTCTTC
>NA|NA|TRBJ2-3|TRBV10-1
CASSEFLRDTQYF
TGCGCCAGCAGTGAGTTTCTACGAGATACGCAGTATTTT
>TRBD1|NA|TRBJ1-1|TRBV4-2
CASSQGTGGLLTEAFF
TGTGCCAGCAGCCAAGGGACAGGGGGCTTGTTGACTGAAGCTTTCTTT
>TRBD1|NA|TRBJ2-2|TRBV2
CASTDREKTGELFF
TGTGCCAGCACGGACAGGGAAAAAACCGGGGAGCTGTTTTTT
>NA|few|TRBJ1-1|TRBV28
CASSLGFVDTEAFF
TGTGCCAGCAGTTTAGGGTTTGTAGACACTGAAGCTTTCTTT
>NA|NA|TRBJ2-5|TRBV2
CASSKDWQETQYF
TGTGCCAGCAGTAAGGACTGGCAAGAGACCCAGTACTTC
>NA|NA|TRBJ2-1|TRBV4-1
CASSQILDEQFF
TGCGCCAGCAGCCAAATCCTAGATGAGCAGTTCTTC
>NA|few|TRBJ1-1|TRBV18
CASSPPQGPEAFF
TGTGCCAGCTCACCACCCCAGGGCCCTGAAGCTTTCTTT
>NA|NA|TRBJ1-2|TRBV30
CAWSAGLGTENYGYTF
TGTGCCTGGAGTGCCGGACTAGGGACGGAGAACTATGGCTACACCTTC
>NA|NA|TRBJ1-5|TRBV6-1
CASSPAPSNQPQHF
TGTGCCAGCAGCCCGGCTCCTTCCAATCAGCCCCAGCATTTT
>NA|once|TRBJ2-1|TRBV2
CASTDYNEQFF
TGTGCCAGCACGGACTACAATGAGCAGTTCTTC
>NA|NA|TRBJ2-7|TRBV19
CASTNRNYDEQYF
TGTGCCAGTACCAATCGGAATTATGACGAGCAGTACTTC
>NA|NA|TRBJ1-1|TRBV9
CASSGDPQLNTEAFF
TGTGCCAGCAGCGGGGATCCCCAGCTGAACACTGAAGCTTTCTTT
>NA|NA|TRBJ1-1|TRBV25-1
CASSALTGTDFNTEAFF
TGTGCCAGCAGTGCGCTGACCGGGACGGACTTTAACACTGAAGCTTTCTTT
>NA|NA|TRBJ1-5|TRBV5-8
CASSPGYRNQPQHF
TGTGCCAGCAGCCCGGGTTACCGCAATCAGCCCCAGCATTTT
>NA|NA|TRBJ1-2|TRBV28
CASTPSGFGYGYTF
TGTGCCAGCACCCCGTCCGGTTTTGGCTATGGCTACACCTTC
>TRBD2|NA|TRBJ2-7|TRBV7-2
CASRSTSGSYEQYF
TGTGCCAGCAGGTCGACTAGCGGGAGCTACGAGCAGTACTTC
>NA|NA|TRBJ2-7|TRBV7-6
CASSLEDGSYEQYF
TGTGCCAGCAGCTTAGAGGACGGGTCCTACGAGCAGTACTTC
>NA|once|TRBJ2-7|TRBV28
CASSSQGLGSYEQYF
TGTGCCAGCAGTTCTCAGGGGCTAGGATCCTACGAGCAGTACTTC